The 8 T cell receptor beta chains in this list originate from one sample, sequenced in a study of blood T cell repertoires in COVID-19. Repertoires were generated with immunoSEQ multiplex PCR, while TCRdb's copy carries only in-frame clones and drops some. The sample shows 150,000 to 200,000 clones, roughly nine tenths of them seen only once. The specimen was peripheral blood. The source of these receptors is a woman aged 65 to 85 with acute or convalescent COVID-19.

The rearrangement joins TRBV7-3 to TRBJ2-3, with 9 nucleotides matching TRBD2. This CDR3 spans 13 amino acids. V was pared by 5 bases and J by 8 bases, with 5 bases of the junction left unmatched. Germline V gene data show CDR1 as SGHTA and CDR2 as FQGTGA. The CDR3 region has the DNA TGTGCCAGCAGCCAGCAACTAGCGGGTACGCAGTATTTT. Its translation is CASSQQLAGTQYF.

The V gene is TRBV7-9, the J gene TRBJ1-4, with a weak D call TRBD1 (6 bases). Germline loops: CDR1 SEHNR, CDR2 FQNEAQ (reference sequence). Trimming took off 5 bases at V and 4 bases at J, with 14 bases between the two ends. The CDR3 contains 15 residues. In DNA form, the CDR3 reads TGTGCCAGCAGCAGATCCGGACAGCGTAATGAAAAACTGTTTTTT. Translation: CASSRSGQRNEKLFF.

This rearrangement joins TRBV6-6 to TRBJ1-1; D possibly corresponds to TRBD1 (6 bases). This CDR3 is 13 amino acids long. Germline assignment: CDR1 MNHNY and CDR2 SVGAGI (reference sequence). Trimming removed 7 bases from V and 1 base from J, with 10 bases in between. The CDR3 loop reads CASISRGNTEAFF. The CDR3 DNA sequence: TGTGCCAGCATCAGCAGGGGGAACACTGAAGCTTTCTTT.

The chain links TRBV14 to TRBJ2-7, with TRBD2 matching over 10 bases. J gave up 3 bases and V 1 base, and 3 bases lay outside the gene matches. The CDR3 extends over 15 amino acids. The germline CDR1 and CDR2 sequences are SGHDN and FVKESK. The CDR3 bases are TGTGCCAGCAGCCAAGGCTTAGCGGGAGGCTACGAGCAGTACTTC. Encoded protein: CASSQGLAGGYEQYF.

This rearrangement joins TRBV28 to TRBJ2-2, with 8 bases fitting TRBD1. This CDR3 comprises 16 residues. Germline assignment: CDR1 MDHEN and CDR2 SYDVKM. Trimming took 7 bases from V and 7 from J; bases not matched to a gene: 14. In DNA, the CDR3 is TGTGCCAGCAACCCGGGACAGGCAAGAGGTTACGGGGAGCTGTTTTTT. The encoded protein is CASNPGQARGYGELFF.

The chain uses TRBV28 and TRBJ2-1, with a possible D match to TRBD1 (6 bases). The CDR3 runs to 14 residues. Looked up from germline, CDR1 is MDHEN and CDR2 is SYDVKM. V shed 3 bases and J shed 2 bases, with 8 bases lying between them. The CDR3 is CASSLAGAYNEQFF. CDR3 in DNA: TGTGCCAGCAGTTTGGCAGGGGCCTACAATGAGCAGTTCTTC.

The J gene is TRBJ1-1, the V gene TRBV4-3; 7 bases align to TRBD1. CDR1 is LGHNA, CDR2 YSLEER, per germline. This CDR3 comprises 15 residues. J lost 9 bases, V lost 4 bases, and 14 bases had no gene match. CDR3 amino acids: CASSRDISTGQKAFF. The DNA for the CDR3 is TGCGCCAGCAGCCGCGACATTTCGACAGGGCAGAAAGCTTTCTTT.

This chain connects TRBV4-2 to TRBJ2-7, with 15 bases lining up with TRBD2. Losses at the gene ends were 3 bases for V and 3 bases for J; bases not matched to a gene: 9. CDR1 LGHNA and CDR2 YNFKEQ come from the germline V gene. The CDR3 runs to 18 residues. CDR3 coding DNA: TGTGCCAGCAGCCACGGACTAGCGGGAGGGAGGGCCGTCTACGAGCAGTACTTC. Amino acid sequence: CASSHGLAGGRAVYEQYF.